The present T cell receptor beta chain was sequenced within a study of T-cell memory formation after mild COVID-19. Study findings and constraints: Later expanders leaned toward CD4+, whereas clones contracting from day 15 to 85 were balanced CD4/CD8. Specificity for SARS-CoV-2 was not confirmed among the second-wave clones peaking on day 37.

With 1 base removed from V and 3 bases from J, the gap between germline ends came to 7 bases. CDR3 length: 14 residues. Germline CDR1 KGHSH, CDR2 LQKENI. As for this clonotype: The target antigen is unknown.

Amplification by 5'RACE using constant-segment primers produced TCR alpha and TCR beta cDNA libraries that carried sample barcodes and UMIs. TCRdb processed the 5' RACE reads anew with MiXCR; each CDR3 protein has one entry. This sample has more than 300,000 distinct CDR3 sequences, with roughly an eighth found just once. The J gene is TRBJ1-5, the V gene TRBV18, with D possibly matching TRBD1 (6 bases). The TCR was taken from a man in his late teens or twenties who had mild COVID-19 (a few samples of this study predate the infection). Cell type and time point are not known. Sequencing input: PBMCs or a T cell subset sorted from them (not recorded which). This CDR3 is CASSPQGVNQPQHF. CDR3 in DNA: TGTGCCAGCTCACCACAGGGGGTCAATCAGCCCCAGCATTTT.